Listed here are 19 T cell receptor beta chains from one sample, sequenced in a study of T-cell reconstitution after alpha-beta-depleted transplantation in children. Unique molecular identifiers were incorporated during preparation of the TCRbeta library. TCRdb analysed the PCR reads with MiXCR anew, one entry per CDR3 protein. Among more than 550,000 distinct CDR3 sequences listed, about 10% were seen once. The sequenced sample was PBMCs from the stem cell graft donor, obtained from the stem cell graft. The receptors originated from a human donor who donated a stem cell graft to a child with acute myeloid leukemia.

This clonotype was counted at least ten times. The J gene is TRBJ2-1, the V gene TRBV30; unclear D gene. This CDR3 has 13 amino acids. CDR1 and CDR2 (germline): GTSNPN, SVGIG (reference sequence). V was shortened by 0 bases and J by 6 bases, with 9 bases between the two germline ends. Here the CDR3 DNA reads TGTGCCTGGAGTGTACATCCGGGCAATGAGCAGTTCTTC. Amino acids: CAWSVHPGNEQFF.

This clonotype was observed a few times. The rearrangement uses TRBV16 and TRBJ1-1, with D unresolved. This CDR3 comprises 14 residues. V lost 4 bases and J 2 bases, leaving 11 bases between the germline ends. Germline-derived CDR1 and CDR2 are KGHSY and FQNENV. CDR3 loop: CASSPWAVNTEAFF. The CDR3 nucleotides are TGTGCCAGCAGCCCCTGGGCAGTAAACACTGAAGCTTTCTTT.

The V gene is TRBV9, the J gene TRBJ2-1; maybe TRBD2 (5 bases). The CDR3 is 13 amino acids. Looked up from germline, CDR1 is SGDLS and CDR2 is YYNGEE. Trimming shortened V by 0 bases and J by 9 bases, and 10 bases separated the two germline ends. The DNA for the CDR3 is TGTGCCAGCAGCGTAGCTTCGGGGTCTGAGCAGTTCTTC. Amino acids: CASSVASGSEQFF.

This clonotype appeared many times. The chain couples TRBV28 to TRBJ1-2; D may be TRBD1 (6 bases). CDR1 MDHEN and CDR2 SYDVKM come from the germline V gene. The CDR3 length is 14 residues. The ends were cut back, 7 bases at V and 2 bases at J, with 14 bases in the middle. CDR3 nucleotides: TGTGCCAGCAAGATGGGGCAGGGGAACTATGGCTACACCTTC. Translated: CASKMGQGNYGYTF.

The gene calls are TRBV6-2 or TRBV6-3 and TRBJ1-5, with unresolved D. The germline gives CDR1 MNHEY, CDR2 SVGEGT. Trimming cost V 4 bases and J 13 bases, with 17 bases left between them. This CDR3 is built from 13 residues. The CDR3 nucleotides are TGTGCCAGCAGTTTAGTAAAAGGGATAAATCAGCATTTT. This codes for CASSLVKGINQHF.

This clonotype was observed many times. The chain joins TRBV20-1 to TRBJ2-3; 10 bases are a match to TRBD2. The trim removed 2 bases at V and 1 base at J, leaving 3 bases unmatched. Germline-derived CDR1 and CDR2 are DFQATT and SNEGSKA (reference sequence). The CDR3 sequence is 15 residues long. The CDR3 DNA reads TGCAGTGCTAGAAATCTAGCGGGGGGCACAGATACGCAGTATTTT. This sequence encodes CSARNLAGGTDTQYF.

The rearrangement uses TRBV29-1 and TRBJ2-3, with TRBD2 matching 10 bases. CDR1 SQVTM and CDR2 ANQGSEA come from the germline V gene. Trimming at V came to 2 bases and at J to 3 bases, leaving 5 bases not matched to a gene. The CDR3 is 15 amino acids. CDR3 DNA: TGCAGCGTTGAACCACCTAGCGGGGGTACAGATACGCAGTATTTT. Translating it yields CSVEPPSGGTDTQYF.

This clonotype was observed many times. J is TRBJ2-7 and V is TRBV20-1; 8 nucleotides align to TRBD1. CDR3 size: 13 residues. J lost 4 bases, V lost 3 bases, and 5 bases had no gene match. The germline gives CDR1 DFQATT, CDR2 SNEGSKA (reference sequence). CDR3 bases: TGCAGTGCTAGGGGGACAGGAGATTACGAGCAGTACTTC. Translated: CSARGTGDYEQYF.

This clonotype was counted a few times. The chain recombines TRBV7-2 with TRBJ2-1; TRBD2 agrees at 10 bases. V lost 7 bases to trimming and J lost 7 bases; unmatched junction nucleotides: 22. The CDR3 contains 19 residues. CDR1 and CDR2 from the germline V gene are SGHTA and FQGNSA. CDR3 region: CASTLKHLAGEGDKNEQFF. The CDR3 DNA reads as TGTGCCAGCACCCTTAAACACCTAGCGGGAGAGGGTGATAAGAATGAGCAGTTCTTC. The full variable domain, completed using reference TRBV7-2 and TRBJ2-1, is GAGVSQSPSNKVTEKGKDVELRCDPISGHTALYWYRQSLGQGLEFLIYFQGNSAPDKSGLPSDRFSAERTGGSVSTLTIQRTQQEDSAVYLCASTLKHLAGEGDKNEQFFGPGTRLTVL.

V and J are TRBV7-2 and TRBJ1-1; 9 bases are a match to TRBD1. The CDR3 consists of 14 residues. The J segment lost 11 bases and the V segment lost 3 bases, leaving 10 bases of the junction unmatched. Germline values: CDR1 SGHTA, CDR2 FQGNSA. CDR3 amino acids: CASSFQQGAPSAFF. Written as DNA, the CDR3 is TGTGCCAGCAGCTTCCAACAGGGGGCCCCGTCGGCTTTCTTT.

This clonotype was detected only a few times. CDR3 DNA: TGCGCCAGCAGTGTTGTAGGTCGAAACATTCAGTACTTC. As protein: CASSVVGRNIQYF. The chain employs TRBV4-3 and TRBJ2-4, with D uncertain. The CDR3 spans 13 residues. Per the germline V gene, CDR1 is LGHNA and CDR2 is YSLEER. V was clipped by 6 bases and J by 6 bases, with 12 bases between them.

This clonotype was counted between two and nine times. This chain connects TRBV30 to TRBJ2-6; D might be TRBD1 or TRBD2, each matching 5 bases. Trimming pared 0 bases from V and 0 bases from J, leaving 9 bases between. The CDR3 totals 16 residues. In germline, CDR1 is GTSNPN, CDR2 SVGIG (reference sequence). For the CDR3, the DNA is TGTGCCTGGAGTGTGGCCGGGGCCTCTGGGGCCAACGTCCTGACTTTC. It translates to CAWSVAGASGANVLTF.

This clonotype was observed many times. The genes are TRBV27 and TRBJ1-5; possibly TRBD1 for D (5 bases). Germline lookup yields CDR1 MNHEY and CDR2 SMNVEV (reference sequence). The CDR3 is 16 residues long. The V gene lost 3 bases and the J gene lost 1 base, with 13 bases spanning the gap. CDR3 in amino acids: CASSFVAGMSNQPQHF. The CDR3 region has the DNA TGTGCCAGCAGTTTCGTGGCAGGGATGAGCAATCAGCCCCAGCATTTT.

This clonotype was counted only a few times. The chain recombines TRBV29-1 with TRBJ1-2; D not certain. The germline gives CDR1 SQVTM, CDR2 ANQGSEA. The V gene lost 6 bases and the J gene lost 10 bases, with 15 bases spanning the gap. The CDR3 contains 11 residues. The CDR3: CSVNVAGSYTF. The CDR3 nucleotides are TGCAGCGTAAACGTCGCGGGCTCCTACACCTTC. The full variable domain, its missing parts supplied by reference TRBV29-1 and TRBJ1-2, is SAVISQKPSRDICQRGTSLTIQCQVDSQVTMMFWYRQQPGQSLTLIATANQGSEATYESGFVIDKFPISRPNLTFSTLTVSNMSPEDSSIYLCSVNVAGSYTFGSGTRLTVV.

The rearrangement uses TRBV5-5 and TRBJ2-1; possibly TRBD1 for D (5 bases). Germline lookup yields CDR1 SGHKS and CDR2 YYEKEE (reference sequence). Trimming took 0 bases from V and 5 from J, leaving 9 bases between them. There are 14 residues in the CDR3. In DNA form, the CDR3 reads TGTGCCAGCAGCTTGGGGACACCCAACAATGAGCAGTTCTTC. This gives the protein CASSLGTPNNEQFF.

Many counts were recorded for this clonotype. The rearrangement links TRBV29-1 to TRBJ2-5; 7 bases are a match to TRBD2. This CDR3 contains 14 residues. The V segment lost 2 bases and the J segment 2 bases; nucleotides outside the gene matches: 5. Germline CDR1 reads SQVTM; CDR2 reads ANQGSEA. The CDR3 DNA reads as TGCAGCGTTGAACCGGGGGAGGGGCAAGAGACCCAGTACTTC. Encoded protein: CSVEPGEGQETQYF.

In this sample, this clonotype turned up many times. The chain uses TRBV29-1 and TRBJ2-7; 10 bases agree with TRBD1. This CDR3 spans 11 amino acids. Germline assignment: CDR1 SQVTM and CDR2 ANQGSEA. V lost 6 bases and J lost 9; bases outside the gene matches: 5. The CDR3 here is CSVATGGRQYF. CDR3 nucleotide sequence: TGCAGCGTCGCGACAGGGGGCAGGCAGTACTTC.

This clonotype was counted between two and nine times. The chain has TRBV20-1 and TRBJ1-2; 10 nucleotides line up with TRBD1. V gave up 5 bases and J gave up 8 bases; unmatched junction bases: 11. The CDR3 covers 14 residues. Germline lookup yields CDR1 DFQATT and CDR2 SNEGSKA (reference sequence). CDR3 sequence (DNA): TGCAGTGCTGATCCAACCGGGACAGGGGAGGGCTACACCTTC. Translation: CSADPTGTGEGYTF.

Comment on this clonotype: This may arise from a read error, as a much more abundant clone is one base away. The V gene is TRBV28, the J gene TRBJ2-3; D possibly corresponds to TRBD1 (6 bases). Germline CDR1 reads MDHEN; CDR2 reads SYDVKM. The ends were cut back, 6 bases at V and 6 bases at J, with 13 bases in the middle. This CDR3 comprises 13 residues. CDR3 in amino acids: CASRQQGADTQYF. In DNA, the CDR3 is TGTGCCAGCAGGCAACAGGGTGCTGATACGCAGTATTTT.